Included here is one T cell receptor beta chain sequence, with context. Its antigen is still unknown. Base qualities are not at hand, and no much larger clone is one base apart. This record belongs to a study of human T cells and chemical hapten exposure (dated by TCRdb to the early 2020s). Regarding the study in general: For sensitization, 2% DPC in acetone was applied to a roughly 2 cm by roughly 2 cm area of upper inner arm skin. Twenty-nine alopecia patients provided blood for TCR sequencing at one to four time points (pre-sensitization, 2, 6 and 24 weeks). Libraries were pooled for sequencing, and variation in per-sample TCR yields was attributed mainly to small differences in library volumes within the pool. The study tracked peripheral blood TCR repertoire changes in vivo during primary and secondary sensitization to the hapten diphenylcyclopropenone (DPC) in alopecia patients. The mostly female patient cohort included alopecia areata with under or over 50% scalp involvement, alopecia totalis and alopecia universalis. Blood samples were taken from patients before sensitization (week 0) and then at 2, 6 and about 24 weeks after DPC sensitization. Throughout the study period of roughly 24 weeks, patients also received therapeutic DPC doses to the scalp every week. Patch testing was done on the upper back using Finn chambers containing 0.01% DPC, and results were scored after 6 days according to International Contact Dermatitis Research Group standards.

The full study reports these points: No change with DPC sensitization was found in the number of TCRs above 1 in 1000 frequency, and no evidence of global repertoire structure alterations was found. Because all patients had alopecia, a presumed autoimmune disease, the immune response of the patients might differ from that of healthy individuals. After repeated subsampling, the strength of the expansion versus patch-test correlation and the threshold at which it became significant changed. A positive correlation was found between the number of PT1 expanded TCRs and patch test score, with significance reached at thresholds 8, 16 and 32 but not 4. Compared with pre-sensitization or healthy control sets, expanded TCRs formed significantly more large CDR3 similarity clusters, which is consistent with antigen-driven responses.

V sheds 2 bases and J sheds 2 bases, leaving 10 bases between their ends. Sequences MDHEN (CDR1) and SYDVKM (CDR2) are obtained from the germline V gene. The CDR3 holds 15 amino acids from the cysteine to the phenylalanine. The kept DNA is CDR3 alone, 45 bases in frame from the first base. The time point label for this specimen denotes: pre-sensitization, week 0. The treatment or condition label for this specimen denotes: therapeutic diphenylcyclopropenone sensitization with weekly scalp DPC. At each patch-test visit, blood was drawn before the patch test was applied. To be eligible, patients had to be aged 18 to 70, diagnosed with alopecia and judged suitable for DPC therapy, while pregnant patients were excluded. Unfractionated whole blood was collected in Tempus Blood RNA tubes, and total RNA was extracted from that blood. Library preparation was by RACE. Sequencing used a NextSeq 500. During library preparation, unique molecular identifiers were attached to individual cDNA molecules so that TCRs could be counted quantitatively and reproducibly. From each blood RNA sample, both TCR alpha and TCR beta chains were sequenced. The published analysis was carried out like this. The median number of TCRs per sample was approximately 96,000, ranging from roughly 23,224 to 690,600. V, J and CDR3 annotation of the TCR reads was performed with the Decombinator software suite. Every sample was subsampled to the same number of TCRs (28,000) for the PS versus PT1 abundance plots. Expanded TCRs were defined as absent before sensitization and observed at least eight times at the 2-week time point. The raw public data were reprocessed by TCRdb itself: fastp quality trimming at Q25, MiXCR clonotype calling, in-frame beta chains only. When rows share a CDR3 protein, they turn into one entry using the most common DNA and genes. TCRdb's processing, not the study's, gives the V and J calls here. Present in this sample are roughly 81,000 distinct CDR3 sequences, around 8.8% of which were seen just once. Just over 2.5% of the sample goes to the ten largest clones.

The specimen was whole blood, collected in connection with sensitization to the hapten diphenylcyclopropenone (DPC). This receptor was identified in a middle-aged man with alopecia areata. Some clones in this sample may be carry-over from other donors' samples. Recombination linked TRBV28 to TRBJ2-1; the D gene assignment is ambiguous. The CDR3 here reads CASSLPGETYNEQFF. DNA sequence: TGTGCCAGCAGTTTACCAGGTGAGACCTACAATGAGCAGTTCTTC.